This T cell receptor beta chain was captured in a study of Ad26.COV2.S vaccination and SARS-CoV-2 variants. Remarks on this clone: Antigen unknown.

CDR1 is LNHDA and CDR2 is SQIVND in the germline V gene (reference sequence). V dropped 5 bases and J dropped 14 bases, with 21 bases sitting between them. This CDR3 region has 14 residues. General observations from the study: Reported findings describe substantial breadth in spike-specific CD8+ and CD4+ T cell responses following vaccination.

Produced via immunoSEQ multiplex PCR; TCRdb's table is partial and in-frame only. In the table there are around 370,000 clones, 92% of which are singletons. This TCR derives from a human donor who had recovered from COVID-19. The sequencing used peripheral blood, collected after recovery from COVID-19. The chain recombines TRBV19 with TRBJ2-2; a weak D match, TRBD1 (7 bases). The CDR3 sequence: CASSAGTAVLRLFF. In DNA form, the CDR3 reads TGTGCCAGTAGTGCGGGGACAGCCGTTTTAAGACTGTTTTTT. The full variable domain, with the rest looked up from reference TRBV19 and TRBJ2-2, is DGGITQSPKYLFRKEGQNVTLSCEQNLNHDAMYWYRQDPGQGLRLIYYSQIVNDFQKGDIAEGYSVSREKKESFPLTVTSAQKNPTAFYLCASSAGTAVLRLFFGEGSRLTVL.